This T cell receptor (beta chain) was sequenced in a study of CD4 T cells in relation to SARS-CoV-2 and coronaviruses. The V and J ends lost 6 bases and 0 bases respectively, with 4 bases between them. This CDR3 is 12 amino acids long. The unexposed donors gave CD4+ T cells in 2011-2018, prior to COVID-19. CD4+ T cells were isolated from the cells after more than 8 days of culture. Cells permitting, SARS-CoV-2 S/N and four cold-coronavirus spikes were tested on unexposed-donor CD4+ T cells. About 2 million PBMCs per well were cultured with around 9.2 IU/ml IL-2. Remarks on this clone: Its cognate antigen is unknown.

The repertoire was sequenced with immunoSEQ multiplex PCR; TCRdb's copy has only in-frame clones and lacks some. The sample lists just over 25,000 clones, about three quarters occurring once. This receptor was taken from a human donor in good health. The specimen was CD4+ T cells from PBMCs, cultured in vitro. The chain joins TRBV12-3 or TRBV12-4 to TRBJ2-3; D uncertain. The CDR3 DNA sequence: TGTGCCAGCAGCCTTAGCACAGATACGCAGTATTTT. This codes for CASSLSTDTQYF.